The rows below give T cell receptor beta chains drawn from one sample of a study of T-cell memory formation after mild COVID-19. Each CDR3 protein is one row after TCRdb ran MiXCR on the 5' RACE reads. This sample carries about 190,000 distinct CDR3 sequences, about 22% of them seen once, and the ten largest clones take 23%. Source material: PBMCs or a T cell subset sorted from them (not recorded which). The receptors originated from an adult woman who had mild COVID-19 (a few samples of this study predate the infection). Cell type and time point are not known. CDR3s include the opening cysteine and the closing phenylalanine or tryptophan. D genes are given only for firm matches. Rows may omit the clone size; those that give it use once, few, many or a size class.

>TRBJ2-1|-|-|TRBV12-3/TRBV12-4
CASSPWLAGPYNEQFF
TGTGCCAGCAGCCCATGGCTAGCCGGGCCCTACAATGAGCAGTTCTTC
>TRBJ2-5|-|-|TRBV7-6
CASVRGGQETQYF
TGTGCCAGCGTGAGAGGGGGACAAGAGACCCAGTACTTC
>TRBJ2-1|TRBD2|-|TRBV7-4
CASSLARAGGPRAVAYNEQFF
TGTGCCAGCAGCTTAGCGCGCGCGGGAGGGCCAAGGGCCGTAGCCTACAATGAGCAGTTCTTC
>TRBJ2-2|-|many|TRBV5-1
CASSLVLAPGELFF
TGCGCCAGCAGCTTGGTCCTAGCGCCCGGGGAGCTGTTTTTT
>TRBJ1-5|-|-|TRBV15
CATSGTGNSNQPQHF
TGTGCCACCAGCGGTACAGGGAATAGCAATCAGCCCCAGCATTTT
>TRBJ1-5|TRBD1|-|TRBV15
CATSNRTGILNGGNQPQHF
TGTGCCACCAGCAATAGGACAGGGATTCTAAACGGGGGCAATCAGCCCCAGCATTTT
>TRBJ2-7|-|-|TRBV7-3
CASSPDNNYEQYF
TGTGCCAGCAGCCCTGACAATAACTACGAGCAGTACTTC
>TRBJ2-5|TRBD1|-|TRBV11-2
CASSFYRDREGTQYF
TGTGCCAGCAGCTTCTACCGGGACAGGGAGGGGACCCAGTACTTC
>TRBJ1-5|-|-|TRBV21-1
CASSNRQAFQPQHF
TGTGCCAGCAGCAACCGACAGGCTTTTCAGCCCCAGCATTTT
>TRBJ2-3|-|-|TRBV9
CASSVRSGRTDTQYF
TGTGCCAGCAGCGTGAGGTCCGGGAGAACAGATACGCAGTATTTT
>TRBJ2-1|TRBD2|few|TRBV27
CASSSLAEERHEQFF
TGTGCCAGCAGTTCACTAGCGGAAGAGCGACATGAGCAGTTCTTC
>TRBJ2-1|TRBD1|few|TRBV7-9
CASSQPDRGPSYNEQFF
TGTGCCAGCAGCCAACCGGACAGGGGGCCTTCCTACAATGAGCAGTTCTTC
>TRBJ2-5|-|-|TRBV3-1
CASHTLKLGEETQYF
TGTGCCAGCCACACCCTAAAGCTCGGGGAAGAGACCCAGTACTTC
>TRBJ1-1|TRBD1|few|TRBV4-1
CASSQDRQGWAFF
TGCGCCAGCAGCCAAGATAGACAGGGCTGGGCTTTCTTT
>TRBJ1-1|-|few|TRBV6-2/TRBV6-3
CASSYSGLRERGTEAFF
TGTGCCAGCAGTTACTCCGGGCTCAGGGAGCGAGGCACTGAAGCTTTCTTT
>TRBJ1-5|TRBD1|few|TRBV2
CASSVPRDSVGNQPQHF
TGTGCCAGCAGTGTACCCCGGGACAGTGTGGGTAATCAGCCCCAGCATTTT
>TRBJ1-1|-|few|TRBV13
CASSSDGHMNTEAFF
TGTGCCAGCAGCTCGGACGGACACATGAACACTGAAGCTTTCTTT
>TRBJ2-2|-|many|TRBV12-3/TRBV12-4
CASRKPGATGELFF
TGTGCCAGCAGGAAACCGGGAGCTACCGGGGAGCTGTTTTTT
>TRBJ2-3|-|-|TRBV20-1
CSAPFRGPPADTQYF
TGCAGTGCTCCGTTTCGCGGGCCGCCCGCCGATACGCAGTATTTT
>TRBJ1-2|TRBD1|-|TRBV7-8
CASSALTGGVLESGYTF
TGTGCCAGCAGCGCTTTGACAGGGGGCGTGTTGGAGTCGGGCTACACCTTC
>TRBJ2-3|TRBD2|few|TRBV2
CASSAPAGPEADTQYF
TGTGCCAGCAGTGCCCCAGCGGGGCCCGAGGCAGATACGCAGTATTTT
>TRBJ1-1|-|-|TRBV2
CASRRQMNTEAFF
TGTGCCAGCAGGCGGCAGATGAACACTGAAGCTTTCTTT
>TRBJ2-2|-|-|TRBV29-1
CSVEDPGKETGELFF
TGCAGCGTTGAAGATCCAGGCAAAGAGACCGGGGAGCTGTTTTTT
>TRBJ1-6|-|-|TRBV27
CASSLATGNFYNSPLHF
TGTGCCAGCAGTTTAGCAACAGGGAATTTCTATAATTCACCCCTCCACTTT
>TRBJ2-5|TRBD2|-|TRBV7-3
CARSLLAGGQETQYF
TGTGCCAGAAGCTTGCTAGCGGGAGGCCAAGAGACCCAGTACTTC
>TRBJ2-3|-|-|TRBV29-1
CSAILVLEATDTQYF
TGCAGCGCTATCCTAGTCTTAGAGGCCACAGATACGCAGTATTTT
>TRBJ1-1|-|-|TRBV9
CASSPLSRTEAFF
TGTGCCAGCAGCCCCCTCAGCAGAACTGAAGCTTTCTTT
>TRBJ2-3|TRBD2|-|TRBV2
CASSGGLAGSDTQYF
TGTGCCAGCAGCGGGGGACTAGCGGGGTCAGATACGCAGTATTTT
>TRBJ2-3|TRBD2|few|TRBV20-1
CSAWLIAGASTDTQYF
TGCAGTGCATGGTTGATAGCGGGCGCTAGCACAGATACGCAGTATTTT
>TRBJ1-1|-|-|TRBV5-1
CASSPLRDGVNTEAFF
TGCGCCAGCAGCCCACTCCGGGACGGGGTGAACACTGAAGCTTTCTTT
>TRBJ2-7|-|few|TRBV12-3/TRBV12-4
CASRPTGTHYEQYF
TGTGCCAGCAGGCCGACAGGGACTCATTACGAGCAGTACTTC
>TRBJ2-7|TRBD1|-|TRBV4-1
CASSQGTGGLDEQYF
TGCGCCAGCAGCCAAGGGACAGGGGGCTTGGACGAGCAGTACTTC
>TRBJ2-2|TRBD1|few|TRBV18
CASSGTGGVGELFF
TGTGCCAGCTCGGGGACAGGGGGCGTCGGGGAGCTGTTTTTT
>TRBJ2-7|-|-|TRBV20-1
CSARVPDRLYEQYF
TGCAGTGCTAGAGTACCTGACAGGCTCTACGAGCAGTACTTC
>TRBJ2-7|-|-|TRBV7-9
CASSPHYEQYF
TGTGCCAGCAGCCCCCACTACGAGCAGTACTTC
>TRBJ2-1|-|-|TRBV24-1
CATRGITYNEQFF
TGTGCCACCCGCGGGATTACCTACAATGAGCAGTTCTTC
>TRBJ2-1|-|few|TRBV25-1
CASSALARDFSYNEQFF
TGTGCCAGCAGTGCTCTGGCCCGGGATTTTTCATACAATGAGCAGTTCTTC
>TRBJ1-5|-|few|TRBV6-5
CASSYGMTDQPQHF
TGTGCCAGCAGTTACGGAATGACAGATCAGCCCCAGCATTTT
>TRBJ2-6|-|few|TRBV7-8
CASSLEVSGANVLTF
TGTGCCAGCAGCTTAGAGGTCTCTGGGGCCAACGTCCTGACTTTC
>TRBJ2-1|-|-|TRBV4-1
CASSQESGRVAEQFF
TGCGCCAGCAGCCAAGAATCGGGCAGGGTGGCTGAGCAGTTCTTC
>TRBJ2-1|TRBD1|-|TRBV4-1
CASSQGDRDGDEQFF
TGCGCCAGCAGCCAAGGTGACAGGGACGGGGATGAGCAGTTCTTC
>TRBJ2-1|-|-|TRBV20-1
CSARDVEGNYNEQFF
TGCAGTGCTAGAGATGTCGAGGGAAACTACAATGAGCAGTTCTTC
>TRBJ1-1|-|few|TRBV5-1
CASSPDGVTEAFF
TGCGCCAGCAGCCCGGACGGGGTCACTGAAGCTTTCTTT
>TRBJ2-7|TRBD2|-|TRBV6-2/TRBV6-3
CASTELADSYEQYF
TGTGCCAGCACCGAACTAGCGGACTCCTACGAGCAGTACTTC
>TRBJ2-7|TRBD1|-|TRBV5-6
CASSIRTGYEAMGEQYF
TGTGCCAGCAGCATAAGGACAGGGTATGAGGCCATGGGCGAGCAGTACTTC
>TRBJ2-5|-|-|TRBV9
CASSVGDSQETQYF
TGTGCCAGCAGCGTAGGGGACTCCCAAGAGACCCAGTACTTC
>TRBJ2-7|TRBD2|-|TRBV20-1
CSGTSGPSYEQYF
TGCAGTGGAACTAGCGGGCCCTCCTACGAGCAGTACTTC
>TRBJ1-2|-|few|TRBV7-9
CASSLAGSYGYTF
TGTGCCAGCAGCTTAGCGGGTTCCTATGGCTACACCTTC
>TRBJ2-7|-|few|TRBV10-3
CAISEFTYEQYF
TGTGCCATCAGTGAGTTCACCTACGAGCAGTACTTC
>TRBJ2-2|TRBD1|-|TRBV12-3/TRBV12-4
CASSRTGTGFWELFF
TGTGCCAGCAGCCGAACCGGGACAGGGTTTTGGGAGCTGTTTTTT
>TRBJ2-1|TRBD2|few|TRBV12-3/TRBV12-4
CASSLLGGRDANNEQFF
TGTGCCAGCAGTTTATTGGGCGGGAGGGATGCCAACAATGAGCAGTTCTTC
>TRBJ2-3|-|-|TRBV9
CASSPRSEGTQYF
TGTGCCAGCAGTCCAAGGTCCGAGGGTACGCAGTATTTT
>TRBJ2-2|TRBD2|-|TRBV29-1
CSFLTQGGGTGELFF
TGCAGCTTCTTGACCCAGGGCGGGGGCACCGGGGAGCTGTTTTTT
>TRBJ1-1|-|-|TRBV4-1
CASSPSGRGRERNTEAFF
TGCGCCAGCAGCCCATCTGGAAGAGGACGGGAACGGAACACTGAAGCTTTCTTT
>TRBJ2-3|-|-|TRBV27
CASSALATDTQYF
TGTGCCAGCAGTGCATTAGCCACAGATACGCAGTATTTT
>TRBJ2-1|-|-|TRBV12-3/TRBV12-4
CASSLRLENNEQFF
TGTGCCAGCAGTTTACGACTCGAAAACAATGAGCAGTTCTTC
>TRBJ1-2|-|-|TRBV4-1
CASSQDEAGGRGYTF
TGCGCCAGCAGCCAAGATGAGGCAGGCGGGCGTGGCTACACCTTC
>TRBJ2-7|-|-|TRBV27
CASTPRGRGTYEQYF
TGTGCCAGCACCCCGCGGGGGCGAGGCACCTACGAGCAGTACTTC
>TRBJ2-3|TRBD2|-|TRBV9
CASSASGILADTQYF
TGTGCCAGCAGCGCTAGCGGGATTTTGGCAGATACGCAGTATTTT
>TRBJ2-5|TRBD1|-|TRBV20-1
CSAKEYDRGQETQYF
TGCAGTGCTAAGGAATACGACAGGGGACAAGAGACCCAGTACTTC